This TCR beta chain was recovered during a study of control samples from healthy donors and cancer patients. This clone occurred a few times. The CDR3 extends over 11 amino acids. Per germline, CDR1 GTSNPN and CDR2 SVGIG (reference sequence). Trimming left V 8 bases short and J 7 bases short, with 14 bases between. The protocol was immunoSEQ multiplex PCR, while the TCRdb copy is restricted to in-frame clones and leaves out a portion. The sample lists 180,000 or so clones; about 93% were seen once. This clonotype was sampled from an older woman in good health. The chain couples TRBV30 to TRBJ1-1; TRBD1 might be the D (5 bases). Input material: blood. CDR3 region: CAAVGTDEAFF. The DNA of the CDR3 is TGTGCCGCCGTGGGGACCGATGAAGCTTTCTTT.